Ten or more counts support the clone carrying this T cell receptor beta chain. The antigen remains unidentified. From germline, CDR1 is MDHEN and CDR2 SYDVKM. Trimming shortened V by 6 bases and J by 3 bases, and 11 bases separated the two germline ends. CDR3 length equals 13 residues. The sample is drawn from a study of T cell repertoires in cytomegalovirus infection. Whole-study context: Evidence of both CMV infection and a matching HLA type came from public TCR beta signatures.

TCRdb re-derived calls from the reads in MiXCR, one entry per CDR3 protein. The table lists approximately 390,000 distinct CDR3 sequences, just under 35% of them singletons, with approximately 12% in the top ten. The receptor's source is a human donor in good health (CMV status not recorded). Some clones in this sample may be carry-over from other donors' samples. The chain has TRBV28 and TRBJ1-2; no reliable D call. The specimen was cultured PBMCs, collected from culture after CMV antigen stimulation. This CDR3 reads CASRRAGDYGYTF. For the CDR3, the DNA is TGTGCCAGCAGAAGGGCCGGGGACTATGGCTACACCTTC.